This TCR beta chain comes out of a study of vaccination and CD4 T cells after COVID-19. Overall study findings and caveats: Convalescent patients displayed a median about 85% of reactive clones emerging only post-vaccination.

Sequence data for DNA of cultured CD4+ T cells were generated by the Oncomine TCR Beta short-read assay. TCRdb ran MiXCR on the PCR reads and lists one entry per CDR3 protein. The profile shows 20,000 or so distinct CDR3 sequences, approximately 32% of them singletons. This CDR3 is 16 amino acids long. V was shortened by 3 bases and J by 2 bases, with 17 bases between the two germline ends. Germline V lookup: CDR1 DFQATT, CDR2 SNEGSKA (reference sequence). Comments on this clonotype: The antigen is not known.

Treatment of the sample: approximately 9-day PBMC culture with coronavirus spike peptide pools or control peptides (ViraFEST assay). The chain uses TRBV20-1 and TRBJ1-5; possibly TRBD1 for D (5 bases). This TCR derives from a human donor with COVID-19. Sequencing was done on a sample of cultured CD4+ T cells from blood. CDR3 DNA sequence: TGCAGTGCTAGGTCGCGCGGGGGAATTCGCAATCAGCCCCAGCATTTT. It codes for CSARSRGGIRNQPQHF.